Listed below are T cell receptor beta chains from one sample, sequenced in a study of CD8+ T cells in alopecia areata. The table came from immunoSEQ multiplex PCR; TCRdb's copy has only in-frame clones and leaves some out. Among 150,000 to 200,000 clones listed, roughly 70% were seen once. The sample here was CD8+ T cells sorted from blood, taken at week 0. Receptors were obtained from a human donor with alopecia areata. The CDR3 runs from the conserved cysteine through the conserved F or W. The D gene is left open where the match is weak. Expanded clones get a size class; other rows say once, few or many, or leave the size out.

clone_size: -
v_call: TRBV7-8
j_call: TRBJ2-5
d_call: -
cdr3_nt: TGTGCCAGCAGCCAAAGTGGGGTCAGGGTCGAGACCCAGTACTTC
cdr3_aa: CASSQSGVRVETQYF

clone_size: -
v_call: TRBV9
j_call: TRBJ1-2
d_call: -
cdr3_nt: TGTGCCAGCAGCGTACGACAGTATGGCTACACCTTC
cdr3_aa: CASSVRQYGYTF

clone_size: -
v_call: TRBV15
j_call: TRBJ2-1
d_call: TRBD1
cdr3_nt: TGTGCCACCAGCAGAGATGGAGGACAGGGTGGGGAGCAGTTCTTC
cdr3_aa: CATSRDGGQGGEQFF

clone_size: -
v_call: TRBV27
j_call: TRBJ2-2
d_call: -
cdr3_nt: TGTGCCAGCAGGCCGGAATTCCTAAACAGGGATGCCGGGGAGCTGTTTTTT
cdr3_aa: CASRPEFLNRDAGELFF

clone_size: -
v_call: TRBV7-9
j_call: TRBJ2-7
d_call: TRBD1
cdr3_nt: TGTGCCAGCAGCTTAAGGACACAGGGGGGCTACGAGCAGTACTTC
cdr3_aa: CASSLRTQGGYEQYF

clone_size: -
v_call: TRBV9
j_call: TRBJ1-2
d_call: -
cdr3_nt: TGTGCCAGCAGCGTAGAGTTAGGGGGATTAGGCTACACCTTC
cdr3_aa: CASSVELGGLGYTF

clone_size: -
v_call: TRBV2
j_call: TRBJ1-2
d_call: -
cdr3_nt: TGTGCCAGCAGCCAGGGCTACACCTTC
cdr3_aa: CASSQGYTF

clone_size: -
v_call: TRBV7-3
j_call: TRBJ1-6
d_call: -
cdr3_nt: TGTGCCAGCAGCGCCGGGATTAATTCACCCCTCCACTTT
cdr3_aa: CASSAGINSPLHF

clone_size: -
v_call: TRBV7-9
j_call: TRBJ1-5
d_call: -
cdr3_nt: TGTGCCAGCAGCTTAGCAGGGATCAATCAGCCCCAGCATTTT
cdr3_aa: CASSLAGINQPQHF

clone_size: -
v_call: TRBV7-9
j_call: TRBJ2-7
d_call: TRBD1
cdr3_nt: TGTGCCAGCAGCCATCTTCGGGGACAGGGAAGCGAGCAGTACTTC
cdr3_aa: CASSHLRGQGSEQYF

clone_size: -
v_call: TRBV30
j_call: TRBJ2-5
d_call: TRBD2
cdr3_nt: TGTGCCTTGGAGCGGGGGGTTCAAGAGACCCAGTACTTC
cdr3_aa: CALERGVQETQYF

clone_size: -
v_call: TRBV28
j_call: TRBJ2-7
d_call: -
cdr3_nt: TGTGCCAGCAAGTCGGGGACTTCCTACGAGCAGTACTTC
cdr3_aa: CASKSGTSYEQYF

clone_size: few
v_call: TRBV29-1
j_call: TRBJ2-5
d_call: TRBD1
cdr3_nt: TGCAGCGTTGTTTTCACAGGGGGCCAAGAGACCCAGTACTTC
cdr3_aa: CSVVFTGGQETQYF

clone_size: -
v_call: TRBV15
j_call: TRBJ2-7
d_call: -
cdr3_nt: TGTGCCACCAGCACCGGAGGGGGCGACGAGCAGTACTTC
cdr3_aa: CATSTGGGDEQYF

clone_size: -
v_call: TRBV5-6
j_call: TRBJ2-2
d_call: -
cdr3_nt: TGTGCCAGCAGCCCCAGGATCGGACAAAACACCGGGGAGCTGTTTTTT
cdr3_aa: CASSPRIGQNTGELFF

clone_size: -
v_call: TRBV29-1
j_call: TRBJ1-1
d_call: -
cdr3_nt: TGCAGCGTCCTAAATGGGCGGATGAACACTGAAGCTTTCTTT
cdr3_aa: CSVLNGRMNTEAFF

clone_size: few
v_call: TRBV4-1
j_call: TRBJ1-4
d_call: TRBD1
cdr3_nt: TGCGCCAGCAGCCAAGATCGGCCCGCGACAGGGGATGGTGAAAAACTGTTTTTT
cdr3_aa: CASSQDRPATGDGEKLFF

clone_size: few
v_call: TRBV2
j_call: TRBJ1-2
d_call: -
cdr3_nt: TGTGCCAGGGTGTCTCGGGGTGGAGGCTACACCTTC
cdr3_aa: CARVSRGGGYTF

clone_size: -
v_call: TRBV19
j_call: TRBJ1-1
d_call: -
cdr3_nt: TGTGCCAGTAGTATCGGGGGGGCGAACACTGAAGCTTTCTTT
cdr3_aa: CASSIGGANTEAFF

clone_size: -
v_call: TRBV2
j_call: TRBJ2-2
d_call: TRBD1
cdr3_nt: TGTGCCAGCACCCCAGAGACAGGGTCGAACACCGGGGAGCTGTTTTTT
cdr3_aa: CASTPETGSNTGELFF

clone_size: -
v_call: TRBV14
j_call: TRBJ2-5
d_call: -
cdr3_nt: TGTGCCAGCAGCGACTTCTACAACCAAGAGACCCAGTACTTC
cdr3_aa: CASSDFYNQETQYF

clone_size: -
v_call: TRBV29-1
j_call: TRBJ1-1
d_call: -
cdr3_nt: TGCAGCGTTGAGTCAGGACGGACTGAAGCTTTCTTT
cdr3_aa: CSVESGRTEAFF

clone_size: -
v_call: TRBV18
j_call: TRBJ2-1
d_call: TRBD2
cdr3_nt: TGTGCCAGCTCACAGACTAGCGGGGACTACAATGAGCAGTTCTTC
cdr3_aa: CASSQTSGDYNEQFF

clone_size: -
v_call: TRBV27
j_call: TRBJ2-7
d_call: -
cdr3_nt: TGTGCCAGCAAAAACAAAGGGGTAGGGGGCTACGAGCAGTACTTC
cdr3_aa: CASKNKGVGGYEQYF

clone_size: few
v_call: TRBV27
j_call: TRBJ2-2
d_call: -
cdr3_nt: TGTGCCAGCACCTTCAGAGGCGGGGAGCTGTTTTTT
cdr3_aa: CASTFRGGELFF

clone_size: few
v_call: TRBV29-1
j_call: TRBJ2-7
d_call: TRBD2
cdr3_nt: TGCAGCGTTGAACCAGCGGGGGGGAACGAGCAGTACTTC
cdr3_aa: CSVEPAGGNEQYF

clone_size: few
v_call: TRBV30
j_call: TRBJ2-1
d_call: -
cdr3_nt: TGTGCCTGGAGTGTACCATCGGGGTGGCATGAGCAGTTCTTC
cdr3_aa: CAWSVPSGWHEQFF

clone_size: -
v_call: TRBV5-6
j_call: TRBJ2-5
d_call: TRBD1
cdr3_nt: TGTGCCAGTACAGGGGACGAGACCCAGTACTTC
cdr3_aa: CASTGDETQYF

clone_size: -
v_call: TRBV6-6
j_call: TRBJ1-2
d_call: -
cdr3_nt: TGTGCCAGCTGTTGGGCGGCTAACTATGGCTACACCTTC
cdr3_aa: CASCWAANYGYTF

clone_size: once
v_call: TRBV12-5
j_call: TRBJ1-1
d_call: -
cdr3_nt: TGTGCTAGTGGTTCGCCTCCCCTGGGGGCCATGAACACTGAAGCTTTCTTT
cdr3_aa: CASGSPPLGAMNTEAFF

clone_size: -
v_call: TRBV7-9
j_call: TRBJ1-3
d_call: -
cdr3_nt: TGTGCCAGCAGCCCAGCTCTGGCTAGCTCTGGAAACACCATATATTTT
cdr3_aa: CASSPALASSGNTIYF

clone_size: -
v_call: TRBV5-8
j_call: TRBJ1-2
d_call: -
cdr3_nt: TGTGCCAGCAGCTCAACCCGGACAGCGCACAATGGCTACACCTTC
cdr3_aa: CASSSTRTAHNGYTF

clone_size: -
v_call: TRBV11-2
j_call: TRBJ1-1
d_call: -
cdr3_nt: TGTGCCAGCAGCCCAAGAGCGGGGGGCACTGAAGCTTTCTTT
cdr3_aa: CASSPRAGGTEAFF

clone_size: -
v_call: TRBV28
j_call: TRBJ2-4
d_call: TRBD1
cdr3_nt: TGTGCCAGCAGGAATGGACAGGCGGTCCTAGCCAAAAACATTCAGTACTTC
cdr3_aa: CASRNGQAVLAKNIQYF

clone_size: few
v_call: TRBV4-1
j_call: TRBJ2-1
d_call: TRBD1
cdr3_nt: TGCGCCAGCAGCCAAGAAGGACCGGGACAGGGGGTTTATGAGCAGTTCTTC
cdr3_aa: CASSQEGPGQGVYEQFF

clone_size: -
v_call: TRBV9
j_call: TRBJ2-7
d_call: -
cdr3_nt: TGTGCCAGCAGCGCAACCGGGTCCGACTACGAGCAGTACTTC
cdr3_aa: CASSATGSDYEQYF

clone_size: few
v_call: TRBV12-5
j_call: TRBJ2-5
d_call: -
cdr3_nt: TGTGCTAGTGGTTTGGACAGGGCCCGACAAGAGACCCAGTACTTC
cdr3_aa: CASGLDRARQETQYF

clone_size: -
v_call: TRBV27
j_call: TRBJ2-7
d_call: TRBD2
cdr3_nt: TGTGCCAGCAGTTTACGGGCGGGGGTCGACGAGCAGTACTTC
cdr3_aa: CASSLRAGVDEQYF

clone_size: once
v_call: TRBV25-1
j_call: TRBJ2-5
d_call: TRBD2
cdr3_nt: TGTGCCAGCAGGGGACTAGCGGGGGAGACCCAGTACTTC
cdr3_aa: CASRGLAGETQYF

clone_size: -
v_call: TRBV30
j_call: TRBJ2-7
d_call: -
cdr3_nt: TGTGCCTGGAGTGTACTCGGGGGAGGCGAGCAGTACTTC
cdr3_aa: CAWSVLGGGEQYF

clone_size: -
v_call: TRBV25-1
j_call: TRBJ1-2
d_call: -
cdr3_nt: TGTGCCAGCAGCAACTCAGGAACTAACTATGGCTACACCTTC
cdr3_aa: CASSNSGTNYGYTF

clone_size: -
v_call: TRBV7-9
j_call: TRBJ2-7
d_call: -
cdr3_nt: TGTGCCAGCGCAGAGGAGGGCACCTACGAGCAGTACTTC
cdr3_aa: CASAEEGTYEQYF

clone_size: -
v_call: TRBV10-3
j_call: TRBJ2-7
d_call: TRBD2
cdr3_nt: TGTGCCACGTGGTCGGGGGGTCTCGACGAGCAGTACTTC
cdr3_aa: CATWSGGLDEQYF

clone_size: -
v_call: TRBV29-1
j_call: TRBJ1-2
d_call: -
cdr3_nt: TGCAGCGTTGTCGGCAGAGACTATGGCTACACCTTC
cdr3_aa: CSVVGRDYGYTF

clone_size: few
v_call: TRBV29-1
j_call: TRBJ1-2
d_call: -
cdr3_nt: TGCAGCGTTCAAGTCAACTATGGCTACACCTTC
cdr3_aa: CSVQVNYGYTF

clone_size: -
v_call: TRBV19
j_call: TRBJ1-1
d_call: -
cdr3_nt: TGTGCCAGTAGTGTGGGGGTCGGGAACACTGAAGCTTTCTTT
cdr3_aa: CASSVGVGNTEAFF

clone_size: -
v_call: TRBV27
j_call: TRBJ1-5
d_call: -
cdr3_nt: TGTGCCAGCAGGGGGTGGGGTGGCAGTCAGCCCCAGCATTTT
cdr3_aa: CASRGWGGSQPQHF

clone_size: -
v_call: TRBV27
j_call: TRBJ2-7
d_call: -
cdr3_nt: TGTGCCAGCAGGGGATCCCTGGGCAGAGAATTTTACGAGCAGTACTTC
cdr3_aa: CASRGSLGREFYEQYF

clone_size: -
v_call: TRBV19
j_call: TRBJ2-5
d_call: -
cdr3_nt: TGTGCCAGTAATGGGGGCCAGAGGCGAGAGACCCAGTACTTC
cdr3_aa: CASNGGQRRETQYF

clone_size: -
v_call: TRBV30
j_call: TRBJ2-7
d_call: -
cdr3_nt: TGTGCCTGGAGTGTCAGCCCCTACGAGCAGTACTTC
cdr3_aa: CAWSVSPYEQYF